Listed here is a single T cell receptor beta chain. This table comes from immunoSEQ multiplex PCR, and its TCRdb copy is limited to in-frame clones, with some not included. The table shows about 75,000 clones, with about 97% occurring only once. There are 13 residues in the CDR3. The V gene's germline CDR1 is LNHDA and CDR2 SQIVND (reference sequence). V trimming: 3 bases; J trimming: 10 bases; junction bases outside the gene matches: 7. The sample belongs to a study of technical replicates of blood from a handful of donors. The chain joins TRBV19 to TRBJ1-1, with 8 bases fitting TRBD1. The sequenced material came from T cells isolated from PBMCs. The source is a human donor in good health. The CDR3 here is CASSIRQGIGAFF. The CDR3 nucleotides are TGTGCCAGTAGTATCCGACAGGGGATCGGAGCTTTCTTT.